This T cell receptor beta chain was obtained from a study of T-cell reconstitution after alpha-beta-depleted transplantation in children. There are 14 residues in the CDR3. Germline V gene lookup returns CDR1 SGHRS and CDR2 YFSETQ. V lost 7 bases to trimming and J lost 1 base, with 9 bases between them. Unique molecular identifiers tagged the TCRbeta library. TCRdb processed the PCR reads anew with MiXCR; each CDR3 protein has one entry. The data contain about 360,000 distinct CDR3 sequences, 13% of them singletons. This clonotype was counted at least ten times. The rearrangement uses TRBV5-1 and TRBJ2-6; D might be TRBD1 or TRBD2, each matching 6 bases. This clonotype was sampled from a human donor who donated a stem cell graft to a child with Fanconi anemia. Here the sequenced sample was PBMCs, taken from the stem cell graft. The CDR3 here is CASEGGSGANVLTF. DNA for the CDR3: TGCGCCAGCGAAGGGGGGTCTGGGGCCAACGTCCTGACTTTC.